Listed here are 21 T cell receptor beta chains from one sample, sequenced in a study of OX40 agonist ivuxolimab in advanced cancers. Measured with immunoSEQ multiplex PCR; TCRdb has only the in-frame clones, and not every one. The sample shows tens of thousands of clones, 77% of them seen only once. Sequencing used CD4+ or CD8+ T cells sorted from blood, obtained in a trial of the OX40 agonist ivuxolimab. The source of these receptors is an adult with an advanced solid tumor such as melanoma, head and neck, liver or kidney cancer.

The rearrangement joins TRBV4-1 to TRBJ2-2, with 8 bases identical to TRBD1. CDR1 MGHRA and CDR2 YSYEKL come from the germline V gene. The CDR3 is 15 residues long. The trim removed 3 bases at V and 6 bases at J, leaving 6 bases unmatched. CDR3 DNA: TGCGCCAGCAGCCAGGGACAGGTCTCGGCCGGGGAGCTGTTTTTT. Protein: CASSQGQVSAGELFF.

Written as DNA, the CDR3 is TGCGCCAGCAGCTTGACCGGGGGAATGAATGAGCAGTTCTTC. Its translation is CASSLTGGMNEQFF. This chain links TRBV5-1 with TRBJ2-1, with D perhaps matching TRBD2 (6 bases). Germline V gives CDR1 SGHRS, CDR2 YFSETQ. The CDR3 loop spans 14 amino acids. The germline V and J ends were trimmed by 1 base and 7 bases, with 12 bases remaining between them.

This clone turned up a few times. The chain couples TRBV19 to TRBJ2-1; D may be TRBD2 (6 bases). The ends were cut back, 6 bases at V and 6 bases at J, with 18 bases in the middle. Germline values: CDR1 LNHDA, CDR2 SQIVND (reference sequence). CDR3 size: 15 residues. The CDR3 DNA reads TGTGCCAGTAGGGGGGGAGGCGGGAAGGTCAATGAGCAGTTCTTC. It specifies CASRGGGGKVNEQFF. The full variable domain, completed using reference TRBV19 and TRBJ2-1, is DGGITQSPKYLFRKEGQNVTLSCEQNLNHDAMYWYRQDPGQGLRLIYYSQIVNDFQKGDIAEGYSVSREKKESFPLTVTSAQKNPTAFYLCASRGGGGKVNEQFFGPGTRLTVL.

The chain couples TRBV5-4 to TRBJ2-7; 10 bases fit TRBD1. The CDR3 totals 13 residues. The J segment lost 4 bases and the V segment lost 7 bases, leaving 5 bases of the junction unmatched. The germline gives CDR1 SGHNT, CDR2 YYREEE (reference sequence). The CDR3 is CASHDRGQYEQYF. In DNA, the CDR3 is TGTGCCAGCCACGACAGGGGGCAATACGAGCAGTACTTC.

This chain links TRBV4-1 with TRBJ1-4; D call uncertain. The germline V gene encodes CDR1 MGHRA and CDR2 YSYEKL. The V end lost 4 bases, the J end lost 3 bases, and 9 bases lay between the germline ends. The CDR3 is made up of 14 amino acids. The CDR3 bases are TGCGCCAGCAGCCCAGTCGTGCCTAATGAAAAACTGTTTTTT. Amino acid sequence: CASSPVVPNEKLFF.

J is TRBJ1-6 and V is TRBV28; D is ambiguous. The length of the CDR3 is 13 residues. Trimming left V 5 bases short and J 7 bases short, with 9 bases between. Germline V gives CDR1 MDHEN, CDR2 SYDVKM. CDR3 DNA sequence: TGTGCCAGCAGTCGGGTCCTAAATTCACCCCTCCACTTT. The encoded protein is CASSRVLNSPLHF.

The rearrangement links TRBV28 to TRBJ2-1, with 7 positions matching TRBD1. The CDR3 loop spans 15 amino acids. J gave up 4 bases and V 4 bases, and 7 bases lay outside the gene matches. Germline CDR1 reads MDHEN; CDR2 reads SYDVKM. CDR3 nucleotides: TGTGCCAGCAGTTCTCTAGGACAGGCGTACAATGAGCAGTTCTTC. It translates to CASSSLGQAYNEQFF.

CDR3 in amino acids: CASTKTPVLGGEAFF. The CDR3 DNA sequence: TGTGCCAGTACCAAGACCCCCGTGTTGGGCGGTGAAGCTTTCTTT. The J gene is TRBJ1-1, the V gene TRBV19; D remains ambiguous. CDR3 size: 15 residues. Germline loops: CDR1 LNHDA, CDR2 SQIVND (reference sequence). With 7 bases removed from V and 7 bases from J, the gap between germline ends came to 22 bases.

The rearrangement joins TRBV5-4 to TRBJ1-2; possible D gene TRBD1, 6 bases. V dropped 4 bases and J dropped 1 base, with 14 bases sitting between them. This CDR3 is 15 amino acids long. Germline loops: CDR1 SGHNT, CDR2 YYREEE (reference sequence). This CDR3 is CASSLFRGGNYGYTF. Here the CDR3 DNA reads TGTGCCAGCAGCCTATTCAGGGGAGGTAACTATGGCTACACCTTC.

This clone has only one observation. The chain recombines TRBV7-8 with TRBJ1-1, with D unclear. CDR3 length: 15 residues. Per germline, CDR1 SGHVS and CDR2 FQNEAQ. Deletions cut 2 bases from V and 2 bases from J, with 12 bases between. For the CDR3, the DNA is TGTGCCAGCAGCTTATCTAAGGGCTCAAACACTGAAGCTTTCTTT. It codes for CASSLSKGSNTEAFF.

This clone was observed a handful of times. The chain has TRBV5-1 and TRBJ2-7; D uncertain. V dropped 1 base and J dropped 3 bases, with 8 bases sitting between them. This CDR3 is built from 13 residues. CDR1 SGHRS and CDR2 YFSETQ come from the germline V gene. CDR3 sequence (DNA): TGCGCCAGCAGCTTGCCGGGCGGCTACGAGCAGTACTTC. It encodes CASSLPGGYEQYF.

This chain connects TRBV6-6 to TRBJ2-5; 14 nucleotides line up with TRBD2. TRBJ2-7 explains the end of the DNA better; the J call may be wrong. The V gene's germline CDR1 is MNHNY and CDR2 SVGAGI (reference sequence). This CDR3 spans 15 amino acids. CDR3 DNA: TGTGCCAGCAGGGGGACTAGCGGGAGCCACGACGAGCAGTACTTC. It is translated as CASRGTSGSHDEQYF.

This clone has just a few counts. This chain links TRBV18 with TRBJ1-1, with a possible D match to TRBD1 (5 bases). Germline-derived CDR1 and CDR2 are KGHSH and LQKENI. The CDR3 is 14 residues long. V shed 2 bases and J shed 1 base, with 8 bases lying between them. CDR3 protein: CASSPGAGNTEAFF. The DNA of the CDR3 is TGTGCCAGCTCACCAGGGGCGGGGAACACTGAAGCTTTCTTT.

Only a few counts were recorded for this clone. The V and J genes are TRBV7-9 and TRBJ1-5, with D maybe TRBD1 (5 bases). Deletions cut 2 bases from V and 2 bases from J, with 7 bases between. The CDR3 loop spans 14 amino acids. Per the germline V gene, CDR1 is SEHNR and CDR2 is FQNEAQ (reference sequence). The CDR3 is CASSLQGGNQPQHF. CDR3 nucleotide sequence: TGTGCCAGCAGCTTACAGGGCGGCAATCAGCCCCAGCATTTT.

The V gene is TRBV5-4, the J gene TRBJ2-2; no firm D call. This CDR3 comprises 15 residues. Germline loops: CDR1 SGHNT, CDR2 YYREEE (reference sequence). Trimming left V 4 bases short and J 4 bases short, with 14 bases between. This chain's CDR3 is CASSHSGWGTGELFF. CDR3 in DNA: TGTGCCAGCAGCCACAGTGGGTGGGGCACCGGGGAGCTGTTTTTT.

The chain has TRBV19 and TRBJ1-4; D gene ambiguous. The germline V and J ends were trimmed by 5 bases and 8 bases, with 18 bases remaining between them. There are 15 residues in the CDR3. In germline, CDR1 is LNHDA, CDR2 SQIVND (reference sequence). CDR3 sequence reads: CASSPLGPSGEKLFF. The DNA of the CDR3 is TGTGCCAGTAGTCCCCTCGGTCCGAGCGGGGAAAAACTGTTTTTT.

This clone has a handful of counts. The CDR3 here is CASSQPGMNTEAFF. CDR3 nucleotides: TGTGCCAGCAGCCAACCAGGAATGAACACTGAAGCTTTCTTT. The rearrangement uses TRBV14 and TRBJ1-1; no firm D call. V lost 2 bases to trimming and J lost 0 bases, with 7 bases between them. Germline CDR1 SGHDN, CDR2 FVKESK. The CDR3 runs to 14 residues.

The chain links TRBV10-2 to TRBJ1-6, with D unresolved. V shed 0 bases and J shed 10 bases, with 7 bases lying between them. The CDR3 runs 13 residues. Looked up from germline, CDR1 is WSHSY and CDR2 is SAAADI. The DNA for the CDR3 is TGCGCCAGCAGTGAGTCGGGAGGCTCACCCCTCCACTTT. Amino acid sequence: CASSESGGSPLHF.

The chain combines TRBV9 with TRBJ2-7; D is possibly TRBD2 (6 bases). V lost 0 bases and J 5 bases, leaving 18 bases between the germline ends. CDR1 and CDR2 from the germline V gene are SGDLS and YYNGEE. The CDR3 runs to 16 residues. CDR3 sequence (DNA): TGTGCCAGCAGCGTAGCTGGACCGGAGGGCCGGGACGAGCAGTACTTC. It encodes CASSVAGPEGRDEQYF.

There are a few counts of this clone. This chain links TRBV6-5 with TRBJ2-1; D unresolved. Germline V lookup: CDR1 MNHEY, CDR2 SVGAGI. V gave up 2 bases and J gave up 6 bases, with 14 bases separating them. This CDR3 is 15 amino acids long. The CDR3 coding sequence is TGTGCCAGCAGTTACCGGGTCTTGAAGGGCAATGAGCAGTTCTTC. Protein product: CASSYRVLKGNEQFF.

V and J are TRBV2 and TRBJ2-1; 8 positions agree with TRBD1. The CDR3 totals 16 residues. The V gene's germline CDR1 is SNHLY and CDR2 FYNNEI. The junction had 12 bases not matched to a gene; V was cut back by 6 bases and J by 5 bases. Here the CDR3 reads CASRTLTGERNNEQFF. The CDR3 DNA is TGTGCCAGCAGAACGCTGACAGGGGAAAGAAACAATGAGCAGTTCTTC.